These 26 T cell receptor beta chains came from one sample sequenced in a study of low-dose radiotherapy and immunotherapy resistance in tumors. The time point: before trial treatment. cDNA synthesis used a TRAV/TRBV-specific primer set for both chains. Using a constant-region primer together with a V-primer adapter, TCRs were subjected to around 20 PCR cycles of amplification. TCRdb reprocessed the reads via MiXCR and lists one record per CDR3 protein. Of around 99,000 distinct CDR3 sequences listed, more than 8% are singletons. The specimen was PBMCs, collected before treatment. All receptors derive from a male donor with prostate cancer.

Comments on this clonotype: A far more abundant clone sits one base away, making this likely a read error. V usage is TRBV12-3 or TRBV12-4 and J usage is TRBJ2-7; 9 positions agree with TRBD1. Trimming cost V 6 bases and J 7 bases; bases outside gene matches: 10. This CDR3 region has 14 residues. The CDR3 reads CASRRGQGRDEQYF. Written as DNA, the CDR3 is TGTGCCAGCAGGAGGGGACAGGGTCGGGATGAGCAGTACTTC.

This clonotype was found many times. This CDR3 reads CAISVDGRLNTEAFF. As DNA, the CDR3 is TGTGCCATCAGTGTGGACGGGAGGTTGAACACTGAAGCTTTCTTT. The chain combines TRBV10-3 with TRBJ1-1, with D uncertain. Germline lookup yields CDR1 ENHRY and CDR2 SYGVKD. This CDR3 region has 15 residues. Between the trimmed V and J ends, which lost 4 bases and 0 bases, there was a span of 12 bases.

This clonotype was found many times. This rearrangement joins TRBV6-1 to TRBJ1-1; TRBD1 is a possible D gene (5 bases). The V end was cut by 4 bases, the J end by 1 base, with 19 bases between. The germline CDR1 and CDR2 sequences are MNHNS and SASEGT. The CDR3 contains 17 residues. The CDR3 is CASSVHSPGQANTEAFF. The CDR3 DNA reads TGTGCCAGCAGTGTCCACTCGCCGGGGCAGGCGAACACTGAAGCTTTCTTT.

This clonotype was counted at least ten times. V usage is TRBV6-1 and J usage is TRBJ2-3; the D gene is possibly TRBD2 (6 bases). The CDR3 sequence is 14 residues long. Between the trimmed V and J ends, which lost 6 bases and 3 bases, there was a span of 13 bases. CDR1 is MNHNS and CDR2 is SASEGT in the germline V gene. The CDR3 region has the DNA TGTGCCAGCAGCTCCGGGGGTGGGACAGATACGCAGTATTTT. Its translation is CASSSGGGTDTQYF.

This clonotype occurred many times. This chain connects TRBV20-1 to TRBJ2-5; TRBD2 matches at 12 bases. V was clipped by 6 bases and J by 2 bases; unmatched bases: 7. CDR3 size: 15 residues. Germline V gives CDR1 DFQATT, CDR2 SNEGSKA (reference sequence). The CDR3 sequence is CSAGGTSGLQETQYF. For the CDR3, the DNA is TGCAGTGCCGGAGGGACTAGCGGGCTGCAAGAGACCCAGTACTTC.

This clonotype turned up a few times. The chain joins TRBV5-1 to TRBJ2-1; 7 positions agree with TRBD2. Germline loops: CDR1 SGHRS, CDR2 YFSETQ. This CDR3 is built from 15 residues. With 6 bases clipped from V and 5 bases from J, the junction kept 11 bases outside the gene matches. The CDR3 DNA follows: TGCGCCAGCACCCAGAGGCGGGAGACGAACAATGAGCAGTTCTTC. As protein: CASTQRRETNNEQFF.

The table lists this clonotype with many counts. The chain employs TRBV19 and TRBJ2-5; 10 bases match TRBD1. The CDR3 length is 14 residues. Germline V gene lookup returns CDR1 LNHDA and CDR2 SQIVND (reference sequence). V was pared by 3 bases and J by 4 bases, with 2 bases of the junction left unmatched. This CDR3 is CASSMGTGVETQYF. The CDR3 region has the DNA TGTGCCAGTAGTATGGGGACAGGGGTAGAGACCCAGTACTTC.

This clonotype was counted many times. V is TRBV5-1 and J is TRBJ2-7; D possibly corresponds to TRBD2 (6 bases). V was trimmed by 0 bases and J by 5 bases, leaving 15 bases between them. The CDR3 is 15 residues long. Germline CDR1 SGHRS, CDR2 YFSETQ. In nucleotides, the CDR3 is TGCGCCAGCAGCTTGGGCGGGATAAAGGAAAACGAGCAGTACTTC. It is translated as CASSLGGIKENEQYF.

This clonotype was counted many times. The rearrangement links TRBV5-1 to TRBJ2-5; D remains unclear. The CDR3 covers 14 residues. The germline V and J ends were trimmed by 4 bases and 4 bases, with 14 bases remaining between them. Germline assignment: CDR1 SGHRS and CDR2 YFSETQ. The CDR3 is CASSGGHLGETQYF. Here the CDR3 DNA reads TGCGCCAGCAGCGGCGGCCATTTAGGAGAGACCCAGTACTTC.

This chain uses TRBV30 with TRBJ2-7; D possibly uses TRBD1 or TRBD2 (5 bases each). Trimming removed 5 bases from V and 3 bases from J, with 23 bases in between. Germline lookup yields CDR1 GTSNPN and CDR2 SVGIG (reference sequence). The CDR3 has 16 residues. CDR3 amino acids: CAWGLGSGTADYEQYF. The DNA of the CDR3 is TGTGCCTGGGGCCTCGGGTCAGGGACCGCTGACTACGAGCAGTACTTC.

The sample holds many counts of this clonotype. V and J are TRBV6-5 and TRBJ2-1; 10 nucleotides agree with TRBD2. Germline V CDR1 and CDR2: MNHEY, SVGAGI. With V trimmed by 6 bases and J by 10 bases, 9 bases remained unmatched. This CDR3 contains 14 residues. CDR3: CASRPGLAATEQFF. CDR3 bases: TGTGCCAGCAGACCAGGACTAGCGGCCACCGAGCAGTTCTTC.

Concerning this clonotype: This may be a read error: a much more frequent sequence differs by one nucleotide. This chain joins TRBV7-3 and TRBJ2-1; D possibly corresponds to TRBD1 (6 bases). CDR3 length: 11 amino acids. CDR1 is SGHTA, CDR2 FQGTGA, per germline. The chain's CDR3 is CATSLGGEQFF. The DNA for the CDR3 is TGTGCCACCAGCTTAGGGGGTGAGCAGTTCTTC.

This clonotype was seen more than once but under ten times. The chain combines TRBV28 with TRBJ1-1; perhaps TRBD1 as D (5 bases). The length of the CDR3 is 14 residues. In germline, CDR1 is MDHEN, CDR2 SYDVKM. V was pared by 3 bases and J by 0 bases, with 8 bases between. The CDR3 DNA reads as TGTGCCAGCAGTTTGGCAGGGATGAACACTGAAGCTTTCTTT. It encodes CASSLAGMNTEAFF.

This clonotype showed up many times. V usage is TRBV29-1 and J usage is TRBJ2-7, with a weak D call TRBD2 (5 bases). The ends were cut back, 1 base at V and 2 bases at J, with 9 bases in the middle. The CDR3 is 13 residues long. Germline V gives CDR1 SQVTM, CDR2 ANQGSEA. CDR3 sequence reads: CSVEGTGTYEQYF. The CDR3 bases are TGCAGCGTTGAAGGGACGGGAACCTACGAGCAGTACTTC.

This clonotype occurred many times. V and J are TRBV28 and TRBJ1-1, with 12 bases aligning to TRBD1. This CDR3 spans 19 amino acids. Germline loops: CDR1 MDHEN, CDR2 SYDVKM. Trimming took 0 bases from V and 2 from J; bases not matched to a gene: 10. CDR3 DNA: TGTGCCAGCAGTTTATGGCCCCCCGGGACAGGGGGCTTCAACACTGAAGCTTTCTTT. Protein sequence: CASSLWPPGTGGFNTEAFF.

This clonotype was seen many times. The V call is TRBV3-1, the J call TRBJ2-5; 11 bases fit TRBD1. The CDR3 totals 15 residues. The germline V gene has CDR1 LGHDT and CDR2 YNNKEL (reference sequence). J lost 5 bases, V lost 4 bases, and 6 bases had no gene match. The CDR3 DNA is TGTGCCAGCAGCCCTAGGACAGGGGGCTTGGAGACCCAGTACTTC. Protein sequence: CASSPRTGGLETQYF.

This clonotype was seen many times. The V call is TRBV11-2, the J call TRBJ2-7; D is possibly TRBD2 (6 bases). Trimming removed 6 bases from V and 5 bases from J, with 26 bases in between. Germline-derived CDR1 and CDR2 are SGHAT and FQNNGV. This CDR3 contains 17 residues. CDR3 in amino acids: CASRLDGGGPFWHEQYF. In nucleotides, the CDR3 is TGTGCCAGCAGATTGGACGGTGGAGGGCCTTTCTGGCACGAGCAGTACTTC.

To note about this clonotype: A far larger clone lies a single base away; this is likely a read error. The V call is TRBV9, the J call TRBJ2-7; 8 positions agree with TRBD2. CDR3 size: 14 residues. Germline V gene sequence: CDR1 SGDLS, CDR2 YYNGEE. V gave up 3 bases and J gave up 1 base; unmatched junction bases: 3. The chain's CDR3 is CASSEPSGSYEQYF. In DNA form, the CDR3 reads TGTGCCAGCAGCGAACCTAGCGGGTCCTACGAGCAGTACTTC.

This clonotype was detected many times. The genes are TRBV28 and TRBJ2-7, with D unresolved. The CDR3 is made up of 12 amino acids. Per germline, CDR1 MDHEN and CDR2 SYDVKM. Trimming stripped 8 bases from V and 2 bases from J, with 10 bases between. This chain's CDR3 is CASFKGTYEQYF. The CDR3 nucleotides are TGTGCCAGCTTCAAGGGAACCTACGAGCAGTACTTC. Full variable domain (remainder filled in from reference TRBV28 and TRBJ2-7): DVKVTQSSRYLVKRTGEKVFLECVQDMDHENMFWYRQDPGLGLRLIYFSYDVKMKEKGDIPEGYSVSREKKERFSLILESASTNQTSMYLCASFKGTYEQYFGPGTRLTVT.

Comments on this clonotype: A read error may explain this, as a much larger clone is one base away. The genes are TRBV23-1 and TRBJ2-7, with a possible D match to TRBD1 (6 bases). TRBV23-1 is an ORF, with its function uncertain. There are 12 residues in the CDR3. Trimming left V 8 bases short and J 9 bases short, with 17 bases between. This CDR3 is CASVNRAEGQYF. DNA of the CDR3: TGCGCCAGCGTGAACAGGGCAGAGGGGCAGTACTTC.

This clonotype was picked up many times. The rearrangement links TRBV6-1 to TRBJ1-2; D is uncertain. Germline V lookup: CDR1 MNHNS, CDR2 SASEGT. The CDR3 consists of 15 residues. The V gene lost 1 base and the J gene lost 3 bases, with 12 bases spanning the gap. CDR3 bases: TGTGCCAGCAGTGAAGAGAGTTGGGCGCACTATGGCTACACCTTC. It codes for CASSEESWAHYGYTF.

The table lists this clonotype with many counts. The chain recombines TRBV6-6 with TRBJ2-7; 8 nucleotides match TRBD1. Trimming removed 2 bases from V and 6 bases from J; junction bases left unmatched: 15. CDR1 and CDR2 (germline): MNHNY, SVGAGI (reference sequence). This CDR3 spans 17 amino acids. The CDR3, as DNA: TGTGCCAGCAGTTACGGGGGTCGGACAGGGAGATTCGGCGAGCAGTACTTC. Its translation is CASSYGGRTGRFGEQYF.

This clonotype was observed at least ten times. The rearrangement uses TRBV4-2 and TRBJ2-2, with D possibly called TRBD1 or TRBD2 (5 bases each). The CDR3 sequence is 18 residues long. Germline CDR1 is LGHNA and CDR2 is YNFKEQ. The germline V and J ends were trimmed by 0 bases and 6 bases, with 20 bases remaining between them. CDR3 protein: CASSQESWPGPYSGELFF. The CDR3 nucleotides read TGTGCCAGCAGCCAAGAGTCTTGGCCGGGACCCTACTCCGGGGAGCTGTTTTTT.

This clonotype was observed many times. The rearrangement uses TRBV30 and TRBJ1-1; D ambiguous. Germline V gene data show CDR1 as GTSNPN and CDR2 as SVGIG (reference sequence). Trimming pared 4 bases from V and 0 bases from J, leaving 15 bases between. CDR3 size: 15 residues. The CDR3 region is CAWTRVSGLNTEAFF. CDR3 nucleotides: TGTGCCTGGACGAGGGTTTCGGGATTGAACACTGAAGCTTTCTTT.

This clonotype was seen at least ten times. The rearrangement uses TRBV13 and TRBJ1-1; D call uncertain. Germline CDR1 PRHDT, CDR2 FYEKMQ (reference sequence). V dropped 4 bases and J dropped 0 bases, with 12 bases sitting between them. The CDR3 loop spans 15 amino acids. The CDR3: CASSSTQSLNTEAFF. CDR3 coding DNA: TGTGCCAGCAGCTCGACCCAATCTTTGAACACTGAAGCTTTCTTT.

This clonotype was seen at least ten times. The gene calls are TRBV3-1 and TRBJ2-5; tentative D call: TRBD2 (5 bases). Looked up from germline, CDR1 is LGHDT and CDR2 is YNNKEL (reference sequence). Trimming left V 2 bases short and J 7 bases short, with 14 bases between. The CDR3 runs 14 residues. The CDR3 DNA reads TGTGCCAGCAGCCAAACGTCCGGTGCGGGGACCCAGTACTTC. It yields the protein CASSQTSGAGTQYF.